This T cell receptor beta chain was captured by sequencing in a study of shared clonotypes between healthy human individuals. Method: immunoSEQ multiplex PCR; TCRdb's copy keeps in-frame clones and lacks some. The data show around 1.9 million clones, with approximately 94% seen just once and 1.5% to 2% held by the top ten. Trimming took 5 bases from V and 4 from J; bases not matched to a gene: 20. The germline V gene encodes CDR1 SGHVS and CDR2 FQNEAQ. This CDR3 has 20 residues. Naive CD8 isolation took CD45RO-negative cells positively selected for CCR7 and excluded terminally differentiated effector memory CD45RA+ cells. Each donor was a Caucasian adult residing in Nashville, Tennessee.

Sequenced input: naive CD8+ T cells from PBMCs. The sequence was obtained from a man aged 18 to 29 in good health. Some clones in this sample may be carry-over from other donors' samples. This chain connects TRBV7-8 to TRBJ2-3; 11 bases line up with TRBD2. Here the CDR3 DNA reads TGTGCCAGCAGCCACCCCATACAACTAGCGGGAGAGGCCCGCGCAGATACGCAGTATTTT. Translation: CASSHPIQLAGEARADTQYF.